This T cell receptor (beta chain) was observed in a study of blood T cell repertoires in COVID-19. Study as a whole: The United States, Italy and Spain were the sources of the acute and convalescent COVID-19 samples. T cells, B-cell-depleted T cells, or PBMCs provided the cDNA or gDNA that served as material.

Seattle cases were enrolled at active infection and followed longitudinally. Authors' processing steps: Amplification of reference gene primers was used by the study to estimate nucleated cell counts. Here immunoSEQ multiplex PCR was the method, and the copy in TCRdb shows in-frame clones only, minus some. Clonal size and the V and J genes are those of that table, whereas D and trimming came from the DNA. The data contain hundreds of thousands of clones, about nine tenths of them singletons. The ends were cut back, 9 bases at V and 0 bases at J, with 11 bases in the middle. The CDR3 length is 13 residues. CDR1 and CDR2 (germline): ENHRY, SYGVKD.

The sequenced material came from peripheral blood. The chain uses TRBV10-3 and TRBJ1-1, with D possibly matching TRBD1 (6 bases). The receptor's source is a woman in her sixties or seventies with COVID-19, enrolled during active disease. Here the CDR3 DNA reads TGTGCCATGGCGGACAGCTTGAACACTGAAGCTTTCTTT. Translation: CAMADSLNTEAFF.